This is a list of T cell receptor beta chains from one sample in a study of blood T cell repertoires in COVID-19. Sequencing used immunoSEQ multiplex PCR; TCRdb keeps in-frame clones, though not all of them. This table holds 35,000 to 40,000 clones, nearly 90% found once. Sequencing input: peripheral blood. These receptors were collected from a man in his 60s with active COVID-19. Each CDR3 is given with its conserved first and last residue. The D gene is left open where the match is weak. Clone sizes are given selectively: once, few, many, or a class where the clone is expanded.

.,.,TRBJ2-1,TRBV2,CASSELQGSYNEQFF,TGTGCCAGCAGTGAACTCCAGGGCTCCTACAATGAGCAGTTCTTC
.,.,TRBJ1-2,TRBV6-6,CVSSIQGEGYTF,TGTGTCAGCAGCATACAGGGAGAGGGCTACACCTTC
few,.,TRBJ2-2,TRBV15,CATSTGFAGELFF,TGTGCCACCAGCACAGGGTTCGCCGGGGAGCTGTTTTTT
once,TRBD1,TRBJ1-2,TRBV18,CASSSGQGGNGYTF,TGTGCCAGCTCATCCGGACAGGGGGGGAATGGCTACACCTTC
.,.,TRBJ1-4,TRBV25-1,CASSVGGAGSNEKLFF,TGTGCCAGCAGTGTGGGGGGAGCGGGGTCTAATGAAAAACTGTTTTTT
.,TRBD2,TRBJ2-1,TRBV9,CASSSAGEINEQFF,TGTGCCAGCAGCTCAGCGGGAGAAATCAATGAGCAGTTCTTC
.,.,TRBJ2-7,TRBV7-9,CASSSAGLKIYEQYF,TGTGCCAGCAGCTCGGCCGGACTCAAGATCTACGAGCAGTACTTC
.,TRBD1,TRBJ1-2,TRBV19,CASSITGGSGYTF,TGTGCCAGTAGTATCACAGGGGGGAGCGGCTACACCTTC
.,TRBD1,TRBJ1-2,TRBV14,CASSPGGGNNYGYTF,TGTGCCAGCAGCCCCGGAGGGGGCAATAACTATGGCTACACCTTC
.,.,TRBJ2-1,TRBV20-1,CSASGLWGDNEQFF,TGCAGTGCTAGTGGATTGTGGGGGGACAATGAGCAGTTCTTC